A selection of T cell receptor beta chains follows, all from one sample in a study of blood T cell repertoires in COVID-19. Produced via immunoSEQ multiplex PCR; TCRdb's table is partial and in-frame only. The profile shows roughly 200,000 clones, roughly 90% of them singletons. Sequenced material: peripheral blood. These receptors all stem from a man aged 50 to 59 with COVID-19, enrolled during active disease. Each CDR3 is given with its conserved first and last residue. Fields, in order: J gene, V gene, CDR3 protein.

j_gene: TRBJ1-1; v_gene: TRBV6-5; CDR3aa: CASKDPGGNTEAFF
j_gene: TRBJ1-1; v_gene: TRBV6-5; CDR3aa: CASSYGWGRTEAFF
j_gene: TRBJ1-5; v_gene: TRBV4-3; CDR3aa: CASSQDRQVSNQPQHF
j_gene: TRBJ2-7; v_gene: TRBV6-2/TRBV6-3; CDR3aa: CASSYGGGSYEQYF
j_gene: TRBJ1-5; v_gene: TRBV11-2; CDR3aa: CASSLGQNSQPQHF
j_gene: TRBJ2-7; v_gene: TRBV20-1; CDR3aa: CSAPGTGGLYF
j_gene: TRBJ2-7; v_gene: TRBV5-1; CDR3aa: CASSPAGTSGNYEQYF
j_gene: TRBJ2-3; v_gene: TRBV27; CDR3aa: CASSQPGQSGRAGRDTQYF
j_gene: TRBJ2-1; v_gene: TRBV12-3/TRBV12-4; CDR3aa: CASSRDSSDEQFF
j_gene: TRBJ1-3; v_gene: TRBV30; CDR3aa: CAWALGQGNTIYF
j_gene: TRBJ2-1; v_gene: TRBV6-5; CDR3aa: CASRLLAGGYNEQFF
j_gene: TRBJ1-5; v_gene: TRBV30; CDR3aa: CAWSLMGQSNQPQHF
j_gene: TRBJ1-4; v_gene: TRBV15; CDR3aa: CATSRLWTGTNEKLFF
j_gene: TRBJ2-7; v_gene: TRBV18; CDR3aa: CASSPRSRDEQYF
j_gene: TRBJ1-4; v_gene: TRBV9; CDR3aa: CASSRSGQPSTNEKLFF
j_gene: TRBJ2-1; v_gene: TRBV11-1; CDR3aa: CASASHTSSYNEQFF
j_gene: TRBJ1-2; v_gene: TRBV11-2; CDR3aa: CASSLSTGIYGYTF
j_gene: TRBJ2-7; v_gene: TRBV21-1; CDR3aa: CASSKDWIWLAGVSGYEQYF
j_gene: TRBJ2-2; v_gene: TRBV9; CDR3aa: CASSVVVGELFF
j_gene: TRBJ1-1; v_gene: TRBV5-6; CDR3aa: CASSLSLNTEAFF
j_gene: TRBJ2-2; v_gene: TRBV10-2; CDR3aa: CASSEDASHTGELFF
j_gene: TRBJ2-1; v_gene: TRBV4-3; CDR3aa: CASSQPGISYNEQFF
j_gene: TRBJ2-5; v_gene: TRBV3-1/TRBV3-2; CDR3aa: CASSPRTGQETQYF
j_gene: TRBJ1-2; v_gene: TRBV19; CDR3aa: CASSTTLGDRRGSDYGYTF
j_gene: TRBJ1-1; v_gene: TRBV4-2; CDR3aa: CASSQIASMNTEAFF
j_gene: TRBJ2-1; v_gene: TRBV6-5; CDR3aa: CASTAGTRYNEQFF
j_gene: TRBJ2-5; v_gene: TRBV10-3; CDR3aa: CAIRSEVGETQYF
j_gene: TRBJ2-5; v_gene: TRBV25-1; CDR3aa: CASSELPRGGQETQYF
j_gene: TRBJ2-5; v_gene: TRBV3-1/TRBV3-2; CDR3aa: CASSTPRGGVAQETQYF
j_gene: TRBJ2-7; v_gene: TRBV4-2; CDR3aa: CASSRFGTEQYF
j_gene: TRBJ1-2; v_gene: TRBV5-4; CDR3aa: CASSRDRADYGYTF
j_gene: TRBJ2-7; v_gene: TRBV3-1/TRBV3-2; CDR3aa: CASSQGQGLSYEQYF
j_gene: TRBJ2-7; v_gene: TRBV19; CDR3aa: CASSRDSFYEQYF
j_gene: TRBJ2-7; v_gene: TRBV7-8; CDR3aa: CASSFAGTSGSEQYF
j_gene: TRBJ1-5; v_gene: TRBV10-3; CDR3aa: CAISDSTGSVTQHF
j_gene: TRBJ2-7; v_gene: TRBV27; CDR3aa: CASRTGVRPYEQYF
j_gene: TRBJ2-7; v_gene: TRBV18; CDR3aa: CASSPGTGGDEQYF
j_gene: TRBJ2-6; v_gene: TRBV25-1; CDR3aa: CASEQGVGANVLTF
j_gene: TRBJ2-1; v_gene: TRBV5-6; CDR3aa: CASVSRDSYNEQFF
j_gene: TRBJ1-1; v_gene: TRBV12-3/TRBV12-4; CDR3aa: CASSLRALVEAFF
j_gene: TRBJ2-1; v_gene: TRBV7-2; CDR3aa: CASSPDPEAYNEQFF
j_gene: TRBJ2-1; v_gene: TRBV7-3; CDR3aa: CASSLNRGQGAGNEQFF
j_gene: TRBJ2-1; v_gene: TRBV3-1/TRBV3-2; CDR3aa: CASSPSGSVYNEQFF
j_gene: TRBJ2-1; v_gene: TRBV20-1; CDR3aa: CSASFPGLAVGYNEQFF
j_gene: TRBJ1-5; v_gene: TRBV2; CDR3aa: CASSPTGYNQPQHF
j_gene: TRBJ2-7; v_gene: TRBV19; CDR3aa: CASSSRTSGRAYEQYF
j_gene: TRBJ2-1; v_gene: TRBV28; CDR3aa: CASRQQSSYNEQFF
j_gene: TRBJ2-3; v_gene: TRBV5-1; CDR3aa: CASSPGLAGVPPTDTQYF